The subject of this entry is one T cell receptor (beta chain). The target of this receptor is not known. The sample holds no much larger clone one base away, and base qualities are not on file. The library came from the immunoSEQ multiplex PCR assay. The multiplex PCR relied on a mix of 60 forward primers for TCR Vbeta segments and 13 reverse primers for TCR Jbeta segments. The CDR3 region of rearranged TCR beta genes was amplified from genomic DNA with a multiplex PCR assay. The Illumina HiSeq System was used to sequence the amplified TCR beta libraries as 87-base-pair reads. On the authors' methods: Across the roughly 600 repertoires, a later analysis counted some 81 million unique TCR beta chains, around 11 million of which were shared by at least two donors. To remove PCR and sequencing errors, raw reads were error-corrected and collapsed into unique sequences using a nearest-neighbor algorithm that merged closely related sequences. Alignment of CDR3 sequences to IMGT reference sequences was used to assign V, D and J gene segments. Each retained sequence needed at least a six-nucleotide match to both a V gene segment and a J gene segment. Rearrangements were classified as productive when the CDR3 lacked stop codons and remained in frame with V and J, and all other rearrangements were classified as non-productive. Following IMGT convention, CDR3 was defined as the stretch from the second conserved V-encoded cysteine up to the conserved J-encoded phenylalanine. The earlier analysis of fewer than 750 of the donors excluded sequences that lacked an unambiguous match to a single V gene segment. In an earlier analysis of some 590 of the donors, a V segment was called functional when productive rearrangements were above 56.7%, and segregating when the standard deviation between donors exceeded 5%. To diagnose cytomegalovirus status from the catalog of TCR beta chain sequences, a statistical classification framework was built. In a later analysis, V and J genes were assigned by comparing TCR nucleotide sequences against IMGT/GENE-DB human TR gene sequences. Using the TCRdist pipeline, a later analysis assigned CDR3 sequences along with most-parsimonious VDJ recombination scenarios. In a later analysis, each TCR beta chain was defined by its CDR3 amino acid sequence together with its V-gene family, and reads lacking a unique V-gene family were excluded. A later analysis removed 592 highly shared, low-generation-probability nucleotide sequences to deal with suspected cross-contamination and a sequencing artifact. A later analysis calculated a clonal expansion index for each public chain from normalized within-repertoire ranks of inferred template counts. Generation probabilities in a later analysis came from a VDJ recombination model fitted to out-of-frame rearrangements, and those results were checked against IGoR. In a later analysis, TCR-TCR, TCR-HLA and TCR-CMV co-occurrence was scored with hypergeometric tests, and a repertoire-size bias correction was applied to TCR pairs. False discovery rates were estimated in a later analysis by permuting HLA or CMV assignments 20 times. In a later analysis, co-occurring TCRs were grouped using DBSCAN, with TCRdist sequence similarity added in when clustering inside HLA-allele-positive subsets. Co-occurrence clustering excluded repertoires with fewer than 30,000 or more than 120,000 public chains, plus five with anomalous nucleotide sharing. The clones in this table, taken by TCRdb from immuneACCESS, are in-frame only. Not every clone is retained; where verified, under half of the shortfall comes from an unresolved V gene, and the cause of the rest is unknown. That table supplies the V and J calls and clone size; D and trimming were determined from the DNA. The sample table holds about 84,000 clones, of which just under 80% were seen once. Around 2.7% of the sample belongs to the ten largest clones.

The sample is drawn from a study of cytomegalovirus exposure and HLA in healthy donors (dated by TCRdb to between 2016 and 2019). Regarding the study in general: According to an earlier analysis of 550 to 700 of the donors, about 180 million T cells yielded roughly 110 million unique TCR beta sequences and approximately 300 Gb of sequence data. About 330 gigabases of sequencing data and tens of millions of unique TCR sequences made up an early release that covered 640 HLA-typed donors. Among the roughly 380 genotyped donors, around 81% belonged to the genetic ancestry cluster associated with self-reported Caucasian donors. The aim of the study was to test whether cataloging public T cell receptors could identify signatures of past pathogen exposure. The study profiled the T cell repertoires of hundreds of subjects by immunosequencing and related them to cytomegalovirus serostatus. A separate validation cohort of some 130 different subjects was used in addition to the 666-subject first cohort. High-throughput TCR immunosequencing, statistical association of individual TCRs with disease status, and machine learning were combined to predict cytomegalovirus infection status. A later analysis re-examined previously published TCR beta repertoires from 610 or so donors and added high-resolution HLA genotyping to investigate patterns of TCR occurrence. The later analysis used no new phenotypic data to find candidate immune exposures, relying instead on TCR beta sequences and their occurrence across donors. An earlier analysis of 587 of the donors used high-throughput TCR beta sequencing to judge whether each TCR beta V gene segment behaved as functional or pseudogenic. Donor age, sex, ethnicity and CMV serostatus were compiled together with the repertoire data. A later genetic analysis took genome-wide SNP genotypes for about three fifths of the 666 donors and used that subset as a discovery cohort. Every discovery cohort repertoire had been produced on one sequencing platform. HLA typing included class I and class II loci at four-digit resolution. Typing coverage varied by locus: roughly 629-630 donors for A, B, C, DRB1 and DQB1; approximately 560 for DQA1; nearly 610 for DPA1; about 450 for DPB1. Five DR-DQ haplotypes were handled as single units for association and clustering because linkage in the cohort was strong. Among some 400 genotyped donors of the cohort, an average of 235,054 unique TCR beta nucleotide sequences were sequenced per donor, approximately 20% of them non-productive. Overall study results and their limits: Strong co-occurrence of HLA alleles, especially DR and DQ, made assigning TCR associations to individual alleles difficult. A later analysis found that HLA-associated TCR beta chains were more clonally expanded and had lower generation probabilities than equally common non-associated chains. The authors suggested that the approach could potentially be extended to other disease states and immunological phenotypes. Presence/absence analyses assumed roughly uniform sequencing depth across donors, an assumption that may not hold. CMV serostatus was the only immune exposure information available for the cohort. In the study, some 180 TCR beta chains were listed as associated with cytomegalovirus. The classifier was reported to diagnose cytomegalovirus status with high specificity and sensitivity in both the original and validation cohorts. In a later analysis, TCR association rates were found to vary across HLA loci, with the most associated TCRs seen for DRB1 alleles and the fewest for HLA-C alleles. While some public TCRs were present in many individuals, most TCR sequences turned up only very rarely across donors. Most CMV-associated TCR beta chains appeared to be HLA-restricted in a later analysis, and the HLA associations seemed to be driven largely by CMV exposure. Because the 87-base-pair reads could not distinguish some IMGT-functional V segments, including TRBV6-2 and TRBV6-3, those segments were excluded. A later genetic analysis reported fewer N-insertions in productive TCRs among donors in an Asian-associated ancestry cluster than the approximately 700-donor mean. Because HLA typing was unavailable for some donors at each locus, only the typed subset was used in association tests. In a later analysis, several top co-occurrence clusters were reported to appear linked to parvovirus B19, influenza, CMV and Epstein-Barr virus. A cluster of highly shared sequence variants was judged likely to represent a technical artifact of the sequencing pipeline. In vitro tests confirmed that three of the cytomegalovirus-associated TCR beta chains recognize cytomegalovirus antigens. In an earlier analysis of around 500 of the donors, most TCR beta V segments appeared in productive rearrangements about 90% or about 30% of the time, broadly matching IMGT annotations. A further reported finding was that TCR beta sequences accurately predicted the HLA-A and HLA-B alleles for most subjects in the first cohort. V-gene and J-gene trimming of TCR beta chains was associated with a missense DCLRE1C variant in a later genetic analysis, and the association was replicated in an independent cohort. The cohort was sequenced for TCR beta chains only, and without alpha or paired-chain data the features that could be detected were limited. Linkage disequilibrium might explain the correlated functional status among segregating V segments, but an unknown experimental factor could not be ruled out. The earlier analysis of about 600 of the donors excluded some 15 rarely observed V segments, including chromosome 9 orphons, because counts were too low. At a false discovery rate of 0.05, a later analysis linked roughly 17,000 TCR beta sequences to specific HLA alleles.

CDR1 and CDR2 (MGHRA, YSYEKL) derive from the germline V gene. The CDR3, cysteine through phenylalanine, is 17 amino acids long. CDR3 DNA is the only sequence kept; it has 51 bases, read in frame from the first base. The junction shows trimming of 0 bases on V and 6 bases on J, and the gene matches do not reach 4 bases of it. The cohort consisted of approximately 690 healthy bone marrow donors. At the time of sampling, all cohort members were nominally healthy, though unrecorded immune exposures were likely present. The donor tested CMV seropositive, placing the donor among the 290 or so seropositive members of the cohort. A peripheral blood sample was collected from each donor, and TCR beta sequencing was performed on peripheral blood mononuclear cells. The Qiagen DNeasy Blood Extraction Kit was used to extract genomic DNA from the blood cell samples.

The source of this sequence is a male donor in good health and CMV-seropositive. Sequenced: PBMCs. Recombination linked TRBV4-1 to TRBJ2-2; TRBD2 matches 13 bases in the middle. CDR3 loop: CASSQDSGLAGSGELFF. The nucleotide sequence is TGCGCCAGCAGCCAAGATTCGGGACTAGCGGGATCCGGGGAGCTGTTTTTT.